This T cell receptor (beta chain) comes out of a study of T cell responses to AZD1222 COVID-19 vaccine. Study-level findings and limits: There were vaccine-associated CD4 TCRs across spike, dominant at 160-218 and 743-854.

TCRdb's table, derived via immunoSEQ multiplex PCR, lists solely in-frame clones and lacks some. The sample has 110,000 to 150,000 clones; nearly 95% are singletons. This clone occurred once. Its specificity is unknown. The CDR3 is 11 amino acids. V dropped 3 bases and J dropped 7 bases, with 8 bases sitting between them. Germline V gene lookup returns CDR1 SGHRS and CDR2 YFSETQ. The sequences come from peripheral blood, collected on day 0 of AZD1222 vaccination. This TCR was sampled from an adult in good health. The rearrangement joins TRBV5-1 to TRBJ2-7; possible D gene TRBD2, 5 bases. The CDR3: CASSSEREQYF. Here the CDR3 DNA reads TGCGCCAGCAGCTCCGAGCGGGAGCAGTACTTC.